In its sample, the clone carrying this TCR beta chain was seen a few times. Per the germline V gene, CDR1 is SGHRS and CDR2 is YFSETQ. Trimming pared 1 base from V and 5 bases from J, leaving 15 bases between. The CDR3 is 15 amino acids. MiXCR was run by TCRdb on the RT-PCR reads, yielding one entry per CDR3 protein. The sample carries hundreds of thousands of distinct CDR3 sequences, around 11% recorded once. These data come from a study of response to subunit inactivated influenza vaccine. Separately, the same data were catalogued under a study of T cells expressing NK-cell markers. That report notes: Generation of TCR beta cDNA was performed by 5'RACE template switching incorporating UMIs. It was sorted CD3+CD56-NKG2C+, CD3+CD56+NKG2C- and CD3+CD56+NKG2C+ T cells that provided the TCR beta repertoires. The use of an anti-gamma-delta TCR antibody, which was added in several experiments, restricted sorting to T cells expressing alpha-beta TCR. Where several donors were concerned, these clonotypes also led the CD3+CD56-NKG2C+ fraction. The study did not resolve the HCMV specificity of expanded NKG2C+ T cell clones.

The sequencing here drew on PBMCs from blood, taken on the day of vaccination. The chain couples TRBV5-1 to TRBJ1-2; D is ambiguous. This receptor was taken from a man in his fifties or sixties who received an inactivated influenza vaccine. The CDR3 DNA follows: TGCGCCAGCAGCTTGACGGCAGGAGATCAATATGGCTACACCTTC. Translation gives CASSLTAGDQYGYTF.